A selection of T cell receptor beta chains follows, all from one sample in a study of blood T cell repertoires in COVID-19. Here immunoSEQ multiplex PCR was the method, and the copy in TCRdb shows in-frame clones only, minus some. The data show hundreds of thousands of clones, 70% to 90% seen once. The sequencing sample was made of peripheral blood. These receptors were obtained from a woman under 40 who had recovered from COVID-19. CDR3s include the opening cysteine and the closing phenylalanine or tryptophan. The order of the fields is CDR3 length, clone size, J gene, V gene, D gene, CDR3 protein, CDR3 DNA. A D gene is named only where the DNA matches it firmly. Rows may omit the clone size; those that give it use once, few, many or a size class.

15 NA TRBJ1-5 TRBV15 NA CATSGNRVYNQPQHF TGTGCCACCAGCGGGAACAGGGTATACAATCAGCCCCAGCATTTT
14 many TRBJ2-7 TRBV15 NA CATSQGGIPYEQYF TGTGCCACCAGCCAGGGGGGAATCCCTTACGAGCAGTACTTC
14 NA TRBJ2-7 TRBV5-1 TRBD1 CASSFDRGSYEQYF TGCGCCAGCAGCTTCGACAGGGGGTCCTACGAGCAGTACTTC
15 NA TRBJ1-5 TRBV28 NA CASLIGGGSNQPQHF TGTGCCAGCCTTATCGGGGGGGGTAGCAATCAGCCCCAGCATTTT
15 once TRBJ1-2 TRBV6-5 TRBD1 CASRRGIGTGYGYTF TGTGCCAGCAGACGGGGGATCGGGACAGGCTATGGCTACACCTTC
13 NA TRBJ1-1 TRBV11-2 NA CASSEGVGTEAFF TGTGCCAGCAGCGAGGGGGTGGGGACTGAAGCTTTCTTT
16 NA TRBJ2-5 TRBV6-5 TRBD1 CASSYGSGGGQETQYF TGTGCCAGCAGTTACGGGTCAGGGGGCGGCCAAGAGACCCAGTACTTC
17 NA TRBJ1-5 TRBV19 NA CASSIDRGAGVDQPQHF TGTGCCAGTAGTATCGACCGGGGAGCGGGGGTAGATCAGCCCCAGCATTTT
15 NA TRBJ2-1 TRBV6-2/TRBV6-3 TRBD1 CASSMTGTRFNEQFF TGTGCCAGCAGCATGACAGGGACGCGTTTCAATGAGCAGTTCTTC
14 NA TRBJ2-7 TRBV7-9 NA CASSQRDMNYEQYF TGTGCCAGCAGCCAAAGGGACATGAACTACGAGCAGTACTTC
13 NA TRBJ2-4 TRBV28 TRBD2 CASKTSGRDIQYF TGTGCCAGCAAAACTAGCGGTAGAGACATTCAGTACTTC
13 NA TRBJ1-5 TRBV29-1 TRBD1 CSVGDRGHQPQHF TGCAGCGTTGGGGACAGGGGACATCAGCCCCAGCATTTT
17 NA TRBJ2-3 TRBV7-4 TRBD2 CASSLRTSGESTDTQYF TGTGCCAGCAGCTTGCGGACTAGCGGGGAGAGCACAGATACGCAGTATTTT
13 NA TRBJ2-1 TRBV6-4 NA CASSDSMPGEQFF TGTGCCAGCAGTGACTCGATGCCGGGGGAGCAGTTCTTC
16 once TRBJ2-7 TRBV5-1 NA CASSLESQGSPYEQYF TGCGCCAGCAGCTTGGAGTCGCAGGGTAGTCCCTACGAGCAGTACTTC
12 NA TRBJ1-2 TRBV5-6 TRBD1 CARRGGQGGYTF TGCGCCCGCAGGGGGGGGCAAGGTGGCTACACCTTC
15 NA TRBJ1-2 TRBV19 NA CASIPPGQPNYGYTF TGTGCCAGTATTCCGCCCGGACAGCCTAACTATGGCTACACCTTC
15 NA TRBJ2-1 TRBV4-2 NA CASSQEQGGHNEQFF TGTGCCAGCAGCCAAGAGCAGGGAGGACACAATGAGCAGTTCTTC
14 NA TRBJ2-5 TRBV2 NA CASSGRRDQETQYF TGTGCCAGCAGTGGGAGGCGCGACCAAGAGACCCAGTACTTC
16 NA TRBJ1-5 TRBV5-5 NA CASSFFPAGSNQPQHF TGTGCCAGCAGCTTCTTTCCGGCAGGGAGCAATCAGCCCCAGCATTTT
16 NA TRBJ1-5 TRBV18 NA CASSLPGQRSNQPQHF TGTGCCAGCTCACTCCCTGGGCAAAGGAGCAATCAGCCCCAGCATTTT
14 NA TRBJ1-1 TRBV29-1 TRBD1 CSVESDRGNTEAFF TGCAGCGTTGAGTCAGACAGGGGGAACACTGAAGCTTTCTTT
12 NA TRBJ2-2 TRBV28 NA CASRYGVGELFF TGTGCCAGCAGGTACGGAGTGGGGGAGCTGTTTTTT
17 NA TRBJ2-6 TRBV5-1 TRBD1 CASSSLTGASGANVLTF TGCGCCAGCAGCTCCTTAACAGGGGCCTCTGGGGCCAACGTCCTGACTTTC
13 NA TRBJ1-2 TRBV5-4 TRBD1 CASSFRQGDGYTF TGTGCCAGCAGCTTCCGACAGGGAGATGGCTACACCTTC
15 few TRBJ2-2 TRBV7-9 NA CASSSTRISTGELFF TGTGCCAGCAGCTCAACGCGTATTTCCACCGGGGAGCTGTTTTTT
15 NA TRBJ1-6 TRBV4-2 NA CASSQELDRNSPLHF TGTGCCAGCAGCCAAGAATTGGACAGAAATTCACCCCTCCACTTT
13 NA TRBJ1-1 TRBV11-2 NA CASSPTVNTEAFF TGTGCCAGCAGCCCGACAGTGAACACTGAAGCTTTCTTT
15 NA TRBJ1-5 TRBV28 TRBD1 CASWETGATGRPQHF TGTGCCAGCTGGGAAACAGGGGCCACCGGGAGGCCCCAGCATTTT
16 few TRBJ1-2 TRBV18 NA CASSPPMGQSAYGYTF TGTGCCAGCTCACCCCCCATGGGCCAATCCGCCTATGGCTACACCTTC
14 NA TRBJ1-1 TRBV5-1 NA CASEADPGSTEAFF TGCGCCAGCGAGGCGGACCCGGGAAGCACTGAAGCTTTCTTT
14 NA TRBJ2-1 TRBV5-4 TRBD2 CASSPGGAINEQFF TGTGCCAGCAGCCCGGGGGGGGCGATCAATGAGCAGTTCTTC
13 once TRBJ2-7 TRBV28 NA CASSDRNSYEQYF TGTGCCAGTTCTGACAGGAACTCCTACGAGCAGTACTTC
12 NA TRBJ2-1 TRBV10-3 TRBD2 CAISRGDGEQFF TGTGCCATCAGCCGGGGGGACGGTGAGCAGTTCTTC
14 NA TRBJ2-7 TRBV7-8 TRBD2 CASSFLAGGYEQYF TGTGCCAGCAGCTTTCTAGCGGGGGGGTACGAGCAGTACTTC
15 NA TRBJ2-1 TRBV19 TRBD2 CASSESGGPYNEQFF TGTGCCAGTAGCGAAAGCGGGGGCCCCTACAATGAGCAGTTCTTC
14 NA TRBJ1-6 TRBV28 NA CASSLVQYNSPLHF TGTGCCAGCAGTTTAGTACAGTATAATTCACCCCTCCACTTT
15 NA TRBJ1-2 TRBV28 TRBD1 CASSRTTTGHGGYTF TGTGCCAGCAGCCGAACCACGACAGGGCATGGGGGCTACACCTTC
15 NA TRBJ2-1 TRBV15 TRBD1 CATSRDRGGIDEQFF TGTGCCACCAGCAGGGACAGGGGTGGGATCGACGAGCAGTTCTTC
15 NA TRBJ2-2 TRBV27 TRBD1 CASRPGTGGNGELFF TGTGCCAGCAGGCCCGGGACAGGGGGTAACGGGGAGCTGTTTTTT
16 NA TRBJ2-1 TRBV19 TRBD2 CASSIEAGGPFDEQFF TGTGCCAGTAGTATCGAAGCGGGGGGGCCGTTCGATGAGCAGTTCTTC
16 NA TRBJ1-6 TRBV11-2 NA CASSLVMGGGNSPLHF TGTGCCAGCAGCTTAGTGATGGGGGGTGGTAATTCACCCCTCCACTTT
16 NA TRBJ2-5 TRBV18 NA CASSPDLTGLGETQYF TGTGCCAGCTCCCCCGACCTAACAGGGTTGGGGGAGACCCAGTACTTC
15 NA TRBJ1-2 TRBV3-1/TRBV3-2 TRBD1 CASSQEGDRVLGYTF TGTGCCAGCAGCCAAGAGGGGGACAGGGTTCTTGGCTACACCTTC
12 once TRBJ2-7 TRBV7-9 TRBD1 CASGTGAREQYF TGTGCCAGCGGCACAGGGGCTAGGGAGCAGTACTTC
14 NA TRBJ2-7 TRBV4-1 TRBD1 CASSQRTGSWEQYF TGCGCCAGCAGCCAACGGACAGGGAGTTGGGAGCAGTACTTC
16 NA TRBJ2-5 TRBV5-8 NA CASSLGYSSRGETQYF TGTGCCAGCAGCTTGGGGTACTCCTCTCGGGGGGAGACCCAGTACTTC
16 NA TRBJ2-3 TRBV4-2 NA CASSQHRGQSTDTQYF TGTGCCAGCAGCCAGCATCGTGGACAAAGCACAGATACGCAGTATTTT
16 NA TRBJ2-7 TRBV28 TRBD1 CASWGRNRDRGYEQYF TGTGCCTCTTGGGGGCGCAACCGGGACAGGGGCTACGAGCAGTACTTC
16 once TRBJ1-2 TRBV28 NA CASSQTSGTSWDGYTF TGTGCCAGCAGTCAAACTTCCGGGACAAGTTGGGATGGCTACACCTTC
14 once TRBJ2-2 TRBV21-1 NA CASNRTSGVGELFF TGTGCCAGCAACAGGACTAGCGGGGTCGGGGAGCTGTTTTTT
18 NA TRBJ2-7 TRBV29-1 TRBD2 CSVERGGTSGSSVYEQYF TGCAGCGTTGAGAGGGGAGGGACTAGCGGGAGCTCCGTCTACGAGCAGTACTTC
12 NA TRBJ2-1 TRBV3-1/TRBV3-2 NA CASSPTYNEQFF TGTGCCAGCAGCCCAACCTACAATGAGCAGTTCTTC
12 NA TRBJ2-2 TRBV6-2/TRBV6-3 NA CASSFSTGELFF TGTGCCAGCAGTTTTAGCACCGGGGAGCTGTTTTTT
13 once TRBJ1-1 TRBV10-3 NA CASRGPTGTEAFF TGTGCCTCGAGAGGGCCGACGGGGACTGAAGCTTTCTTT
10 few TRBJ1-2 TRBV30 NA CAWSVGELNF TGTGCCTGGAGTGTTGGGGAGCTAAACTTC
15 NA TRBJ2-1 TRBV3-1/TRBV3-2 NA CASSQELSRGNEQFF TGTGCCAGCAGCCAAGAACTATCCAGGGGCAATGAGCAGTTCTTC